Included here is one TCR beta chain sequence, with context. What antigen it recognizes has not been identified. It has no much larger one-base neighbor in the sample; base qualities were not kept. The germline V gene (reference sequence) supplies CDR1 SGHAT and CDR2 FQDESV. V trim: 3 bases; J trim: 4 bases; unmatched bases: 8. CDR3 length: 16 amino acids, cysteine to phenylalanine. Solely the CDR3 DNA is kept, with 48 bases framed from the first base. The protocol used for the library was RT-PCR. The run used an Illumina HiSeq 2500. TCRdb reprocessed the public reads (quality trimming at Q25 with fastp, clone calling with MiXCR) and kept in-frame beta chains. Rows with a matching CDR3 protein are joined into one entry that keeps the most common DNA and genes. This sample has 500,000 to 600,000 distinct CDR3 sequences in its table, and about 10% of those were observed once. The ten largest clones capture about 10% of the sample.

The entry originates in a study of response to subunit inactivated influenza vaccine (dated by TCRdb to the late 2010s). Looking at the study overall: Deep quantitative profiling of the T cell receptor repertoire was used in the study to follow responses to a trivalent subunit inactivated influenza vaccine. Results the study describes overall, beyond this receptor: It was suggested by the authors that each seasonal influenza vaccination may recruit only a limited number of new T cells.

This same sample was also taken into another study, of T cells expressing NK-cell markers. In that second paper, the authors write: 5'RACE template switching, by which a universal primer site and unique molecular identifiers were added, was used to make TCR beta cDNA libraries. TCR beta-chain repertoires were profiled in sorted CD3+CD56+NKG2C+, CD3+CD56+NKG2C- and CD3+CD56-NKG2C+ T-cell subsets from fewer than 10 donors. Among the eight sequenced donors, only one was HCMV-seronegative, while the other seven were HCMV-seropositive. In several experiments an anti-gammadeltaTCR antibody was added to restrict sorting to alphabetaTCR-expressing T cells. In six donors, the dominant CD3+CD56+NKG2C+ clonotypes were found to rank among the top 10 CD8+ clonotypes and to make up about 1.0-7.5% of CD8+ T cells. Those dominant clonotypes were again the most abundant among CD3+CD56-NKG2C+ cells in a few donors, at roughly 25-65%. It remained unclear whether the expanded NKG2C-expressing T cell clones were specific for HCMV antigens. The study sequenced eight donors, all healthy volunteers chosen at random: three men and five women. A commercial ELISA kit detecting HCMV-specific IgG in serum was used to determine HCMV serostatus. Peripheral blood mononuclear cells were isolated from blood by Ficoll density gradient centrifugation. Bulk peripheral blood T-cell repertoires were additionally sequenced from unsorted PBMC for about 6 donors. Priming for cDNA synthesis came from the TCR beta constant segment, and two successive PCR amplification steps followed. Libraries were sequenced as 2 x 150 bp reads on Illumina HiSeq 2000/2500, MiSeq or NextSeq. MIGEC was used to demultiplex reads and group the reads by UMI, and MiTCR was used to assemble and quantify clonotypes. To exclude erroneous sequences, only TCR cDNA sequences supported by at least two reads were retained. Downstream repertoire analysis used the tcR package, and clonotypes were matched across fractions by CDR3 nucleotide sequence plus V segment. VDJmatch was used to annotate antigen specificity against VDJdb, with one amino acid substitution in CDR3 permitted.

Material: PBMCs from blood, obtained on the day of vaccination. This chain is built from TRBV11-1 and TRBJ2-2, with 7 middle bases fitting TRBD2. The TCR was taken from a man in his fifties or sixties who received an inactivated influenza vaccine. Donor details come from another sample of the same person, matched by shared clones. The nucleotide sequence is TGTGCCAGCAGCTTTCTCGCGGGGAGGGGCACCGGGGAGCTGTTTTTT. It translates to CASSFLAGRGTGELFF.